This is a list of T cell receptor beta chains from one sample in a study of memory CD4+ T cells and cytomegalovirus serostatus. This table comes from immunoSEQ multiplex PCR, and its TCRdb copy is limited to in-frame clones, with some not included. The table has 45,000 to 65,000 clones, 65% to 85% seen once. The sequenced sample consisted of memory CD4+ T cells from blood. These receptors originate from an adult in good health and CMV-seronegative. The CDR3 runs from the conserved cysteine through the conserved F or W.

v_call,j_call,cdr3_aa
TRBV5-1,TRBJ1-5,CASSLTGDQPQHF
TRBV27,TRBJ2-3,CASSSGAEGKQYF
TRBV5-1,TRBJ2-4,CASSLETGQNIQYF
TRBV5-8,TRBJ2-1,CASSLRGTGSYNEQFF
TRBV6-6,TRBJ1-2,CASSSNLDRVNKGYTF
TRBV7-9,TRBJ1-1,CASSLVTRALAFF
TRBV11-2,TRBJ2-3,CASSSGTSVTDTQYF
TRBV7-9,TRBJ1-2,CASSPSRGGYTF
TRBV11-2,TRBJ2-2,CASSLAGGFTGELFF
TRBV18,TRBJ1-6,CASSPSSSQNSPLHF
TRBV11-1,TRBJ2-5,CASSFGTGQETQYF
TRBV4-2,TRBJ1-2,CASSGQGGNYGYTF
TRBV7-9,TRBJ2-4,CASSLEEGAKNIQYF